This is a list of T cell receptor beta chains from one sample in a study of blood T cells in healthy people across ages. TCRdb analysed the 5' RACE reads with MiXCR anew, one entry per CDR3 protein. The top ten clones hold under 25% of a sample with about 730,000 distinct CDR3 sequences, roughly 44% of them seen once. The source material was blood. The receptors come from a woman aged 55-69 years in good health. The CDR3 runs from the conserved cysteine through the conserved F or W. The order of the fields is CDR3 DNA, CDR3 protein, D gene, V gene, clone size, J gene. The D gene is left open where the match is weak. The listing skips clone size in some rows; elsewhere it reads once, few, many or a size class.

TGTGCCAGCAACCCTGGACCACCCACCTACGAGCAGTACTTC CASNPGPPTYEQYF - TRBV9 many TRBJ2-7
TGTGCCAGCAGCGTAGCAGCCAACAATCAGCCCCAGCATTTT CASSVAANNQPQHF - TRBV7-6 - TRBJ1-5
TGTGCCAGCAGCGTAGACACCTACTCGAACACTGAAGCTTTCTTT CASSVDTYSNTEAFF - TRBV9 few TRBJ1-1
TGCGCCAGCAGCTTGGGGCTAGCGGGAGGGCCAGTAACCAAAAACATTCAGTACTTC CASSLGLAGGPVTKNIQYF TRBD2 TRBV5-1 - TRBJ2-4
TGTGCCAGCAGCGTAGAGGGAAAGGGGAACACCCAAGATACGCAGTATTTT CASSVEGKGNTQDTQYF - TRBV9 few TRBJ2-3
TGCAGCGTCGGGACAGGGCGTGGTGAAAAACTGTTTTTT CSVGTGRGEKLFF TRBD1 TRBV29-1 once TRBJ1-4
TGTGCCACCCGTCGGGAGGGCGAGAACTATGGCTACACCTTC CATRREGENYGYTF - TRBV25-1 few TRBJ1-2
TGCGCCAGCAGAACAGGGGGCGAAAACACAGATACGCAGTATTTT CASRTGGENTDTQYF TRBD1 TRBV5-1 - TRBJ2-3
TGTGCCAGCAGCGGCGGGACGTGGGAGACCCAGTACTTC CASSGGTWETQYF - TRBV7-9 - TRBJ2-5
TGCAGCGTTGAAGTGTACCAAGAGACCCAGTACTTC CSVEVYQETQYF - TRBV29-1 many TRBJ2-5
TGTGCCAGCAGCAAGGGGGGGGACAGGGAGTTCTTC CASSKGGDREFF TRBD1 TRBV9 many TRBJ2-1
TGCGCCAGCAGCCAAGACCCAGCGTGCGAGCAGTACTTC CASSQDPACEQYF - TRBV4-3 - TRBJ2-7
TGTGCCAGCAGCTCCTGGACGGCCGTGGTCGCTGAAGCTTTCTTT CASSSWTAVVAEAFF - TRBV11-3 - TRBJ1-1
TGTGCCAGTGGACAGTTGTACTACGAGCAGTACTTC CASGQLYYEQYF - TRBV28 few TRBJ2-7
TGCAGTGCTAGGTCTGACAGGGAGGGGAGGAGGGCTGAAGCTTTCTTT CSARSDREGRRAEAFF TRBD1 TRBV20-1 many TRBJ1-1
TGCAGTGCAGCTCCTACTAGCGGGGGGGTCCGCTCCGAGCAGTACTTC CSAAPTSGGVRSEQYF TRBD2 TRBV20-1 - TRBJ2-7
TGTGCCAGCACCCCGCCTGGGGGTGGGACTGAAGCTTTCTTT CASTPPGGGTEAFF - TRBV6-5 - TRBJ1-1
TGTGCCAGCTCACCTTTTCTTCAGGGTGAGAGGGCAGATACGCAGTATTTT CASSPFLQGERADTQYF - TRBV18 few TRBJ2-3
TGTGCCAGCAGTGTAACACGGACATTTCAGGACGAGCAGTACTTC CASSVTRTFQDEQYF - TRBV27 - TRBJ2-7
TGCGCCAGCACCGTACAGGGGGCTGAAGAGACCCAGTACTTC CASTVQGAEETQYF TRBD1 TRBV5-1 few TRBJ2-5
TGTGCCAGCAGCCAAGATAGGACTAGTATGGCCCCCGGGGAGCTGTTTTTT CASSQDRTSMAPGELFF TRBD2 TRBV4-2 - TRBJ2-2
TGTGCCAGCAATCGACGGGGGGATGGCTACACCTTC CASNRRGDGYTF - TRBV7-2 - TRBJ1-2
TGTGCCAGCAGCCAAGGAGCGGCGGGGGGGCCGTGGGAGACCCAGTACTTC CASSQGAAGGPWETQYF TRBD2 TRBV3-1 - TRBJ2-5